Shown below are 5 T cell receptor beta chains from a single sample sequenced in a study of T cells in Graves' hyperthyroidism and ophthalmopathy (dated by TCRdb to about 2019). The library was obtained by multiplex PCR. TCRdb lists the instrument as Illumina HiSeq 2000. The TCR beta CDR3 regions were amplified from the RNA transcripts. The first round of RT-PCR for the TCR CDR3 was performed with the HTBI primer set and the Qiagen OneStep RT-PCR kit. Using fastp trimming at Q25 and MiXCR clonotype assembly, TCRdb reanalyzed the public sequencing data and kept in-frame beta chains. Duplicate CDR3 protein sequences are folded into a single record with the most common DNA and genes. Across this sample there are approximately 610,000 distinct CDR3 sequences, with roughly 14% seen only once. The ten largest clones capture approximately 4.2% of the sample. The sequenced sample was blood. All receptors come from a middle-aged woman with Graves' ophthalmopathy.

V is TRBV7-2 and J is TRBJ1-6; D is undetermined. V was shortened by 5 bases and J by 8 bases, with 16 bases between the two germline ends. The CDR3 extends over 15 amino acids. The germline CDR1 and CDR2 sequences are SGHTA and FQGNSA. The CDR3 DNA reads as TGTGCCAGCAGCCCAGGAGGAAGGCTAGATTCACCCCTCCACTTT. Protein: CASSPGGRLDSPLHF.

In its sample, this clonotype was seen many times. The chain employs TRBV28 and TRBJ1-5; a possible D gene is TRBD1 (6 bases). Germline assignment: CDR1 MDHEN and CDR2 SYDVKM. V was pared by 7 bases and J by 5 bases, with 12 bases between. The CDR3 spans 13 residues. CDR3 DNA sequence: TGTGCCAGCATCCTGACAGGCGATCAGCCCCAGCATTTT. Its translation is CASILTGDQPQHF.

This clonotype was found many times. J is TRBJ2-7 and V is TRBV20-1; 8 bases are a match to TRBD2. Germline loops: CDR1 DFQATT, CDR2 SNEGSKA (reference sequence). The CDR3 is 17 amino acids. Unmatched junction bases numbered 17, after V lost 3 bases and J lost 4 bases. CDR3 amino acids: CSARSPGGLAPHYEQYF. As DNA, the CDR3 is TGCAGTGCTAGGTCCCCGGGAGGGCTAGCGCCTCATTACGAGCAGTACTTC.

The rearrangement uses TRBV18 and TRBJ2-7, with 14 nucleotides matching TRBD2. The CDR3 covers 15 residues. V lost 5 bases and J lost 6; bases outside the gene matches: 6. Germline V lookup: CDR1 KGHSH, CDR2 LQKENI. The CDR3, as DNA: TGTGCCAGCTCAACGGGACTAGCGGGAGTATTCGAGCAGTACTTC. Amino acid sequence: CASSTGLAGVFEQYF.

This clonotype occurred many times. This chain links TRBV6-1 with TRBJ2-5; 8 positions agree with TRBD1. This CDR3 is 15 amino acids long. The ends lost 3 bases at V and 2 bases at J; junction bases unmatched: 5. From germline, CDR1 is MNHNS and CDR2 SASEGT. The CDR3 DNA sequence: TGTGCCAGCAGTGAGGCAGGGGGCGCGCAAGAGACCCAGTACTTC. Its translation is CASSEAGGAQETQYF.